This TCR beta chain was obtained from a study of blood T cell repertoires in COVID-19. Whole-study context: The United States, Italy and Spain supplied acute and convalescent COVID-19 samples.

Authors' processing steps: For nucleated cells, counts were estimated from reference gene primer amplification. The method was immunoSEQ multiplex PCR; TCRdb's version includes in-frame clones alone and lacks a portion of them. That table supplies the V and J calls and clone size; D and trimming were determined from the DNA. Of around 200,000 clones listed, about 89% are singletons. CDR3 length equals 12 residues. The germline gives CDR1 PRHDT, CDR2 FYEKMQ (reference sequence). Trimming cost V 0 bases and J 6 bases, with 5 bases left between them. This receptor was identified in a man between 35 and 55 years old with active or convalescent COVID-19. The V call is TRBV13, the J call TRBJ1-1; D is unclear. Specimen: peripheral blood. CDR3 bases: TGTGCCAGCAGCTTAGGGGGCGCTGAAGCTTTCTTT. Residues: CASSLGGAEAFF.